Presented here are 25 T cell receptor beta chains from one specimen sequenced in a study of spatial heterogeneity in lung cancer. Each CDR3 protein gets one entry after TCRdb re-called the 5' RACE reads with MiXCR. The sample carries about 82,000 distinct CDR3 sequences, around an eighth recorded once. Time point in this sample: sample taken at primary tumor resection. Whole RNA, isolated from tumor, nontumor lung or frozen PBMC, was sequenced without prior sorting. Sequenced material: PBMCs, taken at surgery. Every receptor here comes from a male donor with early-stage non-small cell lung cancer.

The chain recombines TRBV3-1 with TRBJ1-1; no reliable D call. Trimming shortened V by 5 bases and J by 8 bases, and 12 bases separated the two germline ends. Germline loops: CDR1 LGHDT, CDR2 YNNKEL (reference sequence). CDR3 length equals 12 residues. The CDR3 DNA follows: TGTGCCAGCAGCTTTCGACAAGACGAAGCTTTCTTT. This sequence encodes CASSFRQDEAFF.

There are many counts of this clonotype. The gene calls are TRBV5-8 and TRBJ1-2, with 10 bases matching TRBD1. The trim removed 5 bases at V and 5 bases at J, leaving 12 bases unmatched. Germline loops: CDR1 SGHTS, CDR2 YDEGEE. The CDR3 contains 16 residues. CDR3 sequence reads: CASSPKGGQGSYGYTF. The CDR3 DNA reads TGTGCCAGCAGTCCCAAGGGGGGACAGGGGTCGTATGGCTACACCTTC.

This clonotype turned up a few times. V gene TRBV3-1 combines with J gene TRBJ2-1; 7 bases map to TRBD1. The CDR3 contains 13 residues. Looked up from germline, CDR1 is LGHDT and CDR2 is YNNKEL (reference sequence). Germline trimming cut 4 bases from V and 10 bases from J; bases unmatched to any gene: 7. The CDR3 loop is CASSLPGQVEQFF. CDR3 nucleotide sequence: TGTGCCAGCAGCCTTCCTGGACAGGTCGAGCAGTTCTTC.

This clonotype has only a few counts. The rearrangement uses TRBV5-1 and TRBJ2-3; 9 bases line up with TRBD2. The CDR3 runs 16 residues. Germline V gene lookup returns CDR1 SGHRS and CDR2 YFSETQ. J gave up 2 bases and V 3 bases, and 7 bases lay outside the gene matches. The DNA of the CDR3 is TGCGCCAGCAGCTCATTTAGCGGGGGACACACAGATACGCAGTATTTT. Amino acid sequence: CASSSFSGGHTDTQYF.

This clonotype was observed a handful of times. V is TRBV12-3 or TRBV12-4 and J is TRBJ2-1, with D tentatively TRBD2 (5 bases). The CDR3 length is 14 residues. The germline V and J ends were trimmed by 4 bases and 8 bases, with 15 bases remaining between them. CDR3 DNA sequence: TGTGCCAGCAGTTCCCGGACTGGTTACGATGAGCAGTTCTTC. It yields the protein CASSSRTGYDEQFF.

The chain carries TRBV10-3 and TRBJ1-1, with unresolved D. The CDR3 has 15 amino acids. The V end lost 6 bases, the J end lost 5 bases, and 19 bases lay between the germline ends. Germline CDR1 ENHRY, CDR2 SYGVKD. The DNA of the CDR3 is TGTGCCATCAGCCCACCGGGGAAGGGAAGGACTGAAGCTTTCTTT. Protein product: CAISPPGKGRTEAFF.

This clonotype has ten or more counts. Here the CDR3 reads CASSSDVSNQPQHF. The CDR3 DNA is TGTGCCAGCAGTTCCGACGTTAGCAATCAGCCCCAGCATTTT. V is TRBV6-6 and J is TRBJ1-5; no clear D gene. The V end lost 4 bases, the J end lost 0 bases, and 7 bases lay between the germline ends. Per the germline V gene, CDR1 is MNHNY and CDR2 is SVGAGI (reference sequence). This CDR3 comprises 14 residues.

The chain uses TRBV5-6 and TRBJ2-1; weak D call: TRBD2 (5 bases). The length of the CDR3 is 11 residues. V was cut by 2 bases and J by 8 bases, with 5 bases left in between. The V gene's germline CDR1 is SGHDT and CDR2 YYEEEE. The chain's CDR3 is CASSFSDEQFF. In DNA, the CDR3 is TGTGCCAGCAGCTTTAGCGATGAGCAGTTCTTC.

This clonotype was detected only a few times. The V and J genes are TRBV30 and TRBJ1-1; the D is unclear. Germline CDR1 reads GTSNPN; CDR2 reads SVGIG (reference sequence). The V and J ends lost 6 bases and 6 bases respectively, with 8 bases between them. The CDR3 is 10 residues long. CDR3 DNA: TGTGCCTGTTACCGGGCTGAAGCTTTCTTT. It translates to CACYRAEAFF.

In its sample, this clonotype was seen a few times. The gene calls are TRBV19 and TRBJ2-3; 11 nucleotides line up with TRBD2. J was trimmed by 5 bases and V by 3 bases; bases with no gene match: 4. The CDR3 is 15 amino acids. Germline CDR1 LNHDA, CDR2 SQIVND (reference sequence). CDR3 DNA: TGTGCCAGTAGTATCATCCTAGCGGGAGGAGATACGCAGTATTTT. Encoded protein: CASSIILAGGDTQYF.

J is TRBJ1-1 and V is TRBV28; tentatively, D is TRBD1 (6 bases). Between the trimmed V and J ends, which lost 5 bases and 4 bases, there was a span of 17 bases. The CDR3 extends over 15 amino acids. CDR1 is MDHEN, CDR2 SYDVKM, per germline. The CDR3 bases are TGTGCCAGCAGTATCAGGGGAATGTGGGGCACTGAAGCTTTCTTT. Translation: CASSIRGMWGTEAFF.

This clonotype was seen repeatedly, ten times or more. The V and J genes are TRBV12-3 or TRBV12-4 and TRBJ2-2; tentatively, D is TRBD1 (5 bases). The CDR3 contains 14 residues. V was shortened by 10 bases and J by 8 bases, with 20 bases between the two germline ends. The CDR3 DNA follows: TGTGCCACCTGGTGGGGCGGAACGACTGGGGAGCTGTTTTTT. This encodes CATWWGGTTGELFF.

Only a few counts were recorded for this clonotype. V and J are TRBV3-1 and TRBJ1-2; no clear D gene. Germline values: CDR1 LGHDT, CDR2 YNNKEL (reference sequence). V dropped 0 bases and J dropped 4 bases, with 9 bases sitting between them. The CDR3 spans 14 residues. The CDR3, as DNA: TGTGCCAGCAGCCAAGATAGGGCGGTCTATGGCTACACCTTC. Its protein product is CASSQDRAVYGYTF.

This clonotype came up a few times. This rearrangement joins TRBV3-1 to TRBJ2-7; 10 positions match TRBD1. Germline-derived CDR1 and CDR2 are LGHDT and YNNKEL (reference sequence). The CDR3 has 15 amino acids. With V trimmed by 1 base and J by 1 base, 1 base remained unmatched. CDR3 sequence (DNA): TGTGCCAGCAGCCAAGGGGACAGGGGTTCCTACGAGCAGTACTTC. It translates to CASSQGDRGSYEQYF.

This clonotype was detected only a few times. The chain uses TRBV5-1 and TRBJ2-2; no reliable D call. Germline V gives CDR1 SGHRS, CDR2 YFSETQ. The CDR3 extends over 15 amino acids. V dropped 2 bases and J dropped 1 base, with 9 bases sitting between them. In nucleotides, the CDR3 is TGCGCCAGCAGCTTCCTGGAGCGGAACACCGGGGAGCTGTTTTTT. This gives the protein CASSFLERNTGELFF. Filled out from reference TRBV5-1 and TRBJ2-2, the complete variable domain reads KAGVTQTPRYLIKTRGQQVTLSCSPISGHRSVSWYQQTPGQGLQFLFEYFSETQRNKGNFPGRFSGRQFSNSRSEMNVSTLELGDSALYLCASSFLERNTGELFFGEGSRLTVL.

This chain joins TRBV29-1 and TRBJ2-5; D is possibly TRBD1 or TRBD2 (7 bases each). V was trimmed by 3 bases and J by 5 bases, leaving 13 bases between them. This CDR3 has 13 amino acids. CDR1 is SQVTM and CDR2 is ANQGSEA in the germline V gene. The CDR3 loop is CSVEGRGGETQYF. The CDR3 DNA sequence: TGCAGCGTTGAGGGCAGGGGGGGGGAGACCCAGTACTTC.

The rearrangement links TRBV20-1 to TRBJ2-2, with TRBD1 matching over 9 bases. From germline, CDR1 is DFQATT and CDR2 SNEGSKA (reference sequence). This CDR3 comprises 13 residues. Unmatched junction bases numbered 2, after V lost 6 bases and J lost 3 bases. This CDR3 reads CSAWTGDTGELFF. The CDR3 region has the DNA TGCAGTGCCTGGACAGGGGACACCGGGGAGCTGTTTTTT.

This clonotype was counted only a few times. The V gene is TRBV14, the J gene TRBJ2-1; D possibly corresponds to TRBD2 (5 bases). The V and J ends lost 4 bases and 3 bases respectively, with 10 bases between them. The CDR3 contains 14 residues. Germline CDR1 is SGHDN and CDR2 is FVKESK. CDR3 protein: CASSLGSYYNEQFF. DNA for the CDR3: TGTGCCAGCAGCCTAGGGAGTTACTACAATGAGCAGTTCTTC.

V is TRBV27 and J is TRBJ2-1; D tentatively fits TRBD1 or TRBD2 (6 bases each). V was cut by 6 bases and J by 3 bases, with 15 bases left in between. The CDR3 runs to 15 residues. The germline V gene encodes CDR1 MNHEY and CDR2 SMNVEV (reference sequence). The CDR3 DNA reads as TGTGCCAGCAGGGCCACGGGGGCTGGCTACAATGAGCAGTTCTTC. This encodes CASRATGAGYNEQFF.

This clonotype was recorded a few times. The J gene is TRBJ2-1, the V gene TRBV30; no firm D call. Trimming shortened V by 0 bases and J by 6 bases, and 9 bases separated the two germline ends. Germline loops: CDR1 GTSNPN, CDR2 SVGIG (reference sequence). The CDR3 covers 13 residues. The chain's CDR3 is CAWSVLGRNEQFF. The CDR3, as DNA: TGTGCCTGGAGTGTACTCGGCCGCAATGAGCAGTTCTTC.

This rearrangement joins TRBV7-9 to TRBJ1-6, with D hard to call. CDR1 and CDR2 from the germline V gene are SEHNR and FQNEAQ (reference sequence). This CDR3 comprises 16 residues. Trimming took 2 bases from V and 5 from J, leaving 13 bases between them. This chain's CDR3 is CASSLSLDGNNSPLHF. In DNA, the CDR3 is TGTGCCAGCAGCTTAAGTCTGGACGGAAATAATTCACCCCTCCACTTT.

The rearrangement links TRBV6-2 or TRBV6-3 to TRBJ2-3, with 8 bases aligning to TRBD2. This CDR3 has 16 residues. Germline CDR1 reads MNHEY; CDR2 reads SVGEGT. V trimming: 0 bases; J trimming: 0 bases; junction bases outside the gene matches: 2. The CDR3 DNA reads TGTGCCAGCAGTTACTCTAGCGGGACTAGCACAGATACGCAGTATTTT. It translates to CASSYSSGTSTDTQYF.

The sample holds many counts of this clonotype. The V call is TRBV7-2, the J call TRBJ2-2, with no clear D. CDR1 is SGHTA, CDR2 FQGNSA, per germline. V lost 2 bases and J 7 bases, leaving 8 bases between the germline ends. The CDR3 is 13 amino acids. The CDR3 coding sequence is TGTGCCAGCAGCTTAAGCGTCAACGGGGAGCTGTTTTTT. This gives the protein CASSLSVNGELFF.

This clonotype came up many times. CDR3 DNA: TGCAGCGTGCCCGACAGGGGGTCTGGCTACACCTTC. Amino acids: CSVPDRGSGYTF. This sequence joins TRBV29-1 and TRBJ1-2; 9 bases line up with TRBD1. The V and J ends lost 6 bases and 7 bases, in that order; junction bases with no gene match: 6. Germline-derived CDR1 and CDR2 are SQVTM and ANQGSEA. The CDR3 is made up of 12 amino acids.

This clonotype occurred many times. This chain joins TRBV12-3 or TRBV12-4 and TRBJ1-1; 9 positions match TRBD1. Germline trimming cut 1 base from V and 1 base from J; bases unmatched to any gene: 7. The CDR3 has 17 amino acids. CDR3: CASSLGTGGVRNTEAFF. As DNA, the CDR3 is TGTGCCAGCAGTTTAGGAACAGGGGGCGTAAGGAACACTGAAGCTTTCTTT.